These 2 T cell receptor beta chains were sequenced from one sample in a study of blood T cell repertoires in COVID-19. Sequenced by immunoSEQ multiplex PCR; TCRdb stores in-frame clones only, minus some. There are about 130,000 clones in the sample; roughly 83% occur only once, and around 3.1% lies in the top ten. Sequenced: peripheral blood. The receptors derive from a woman of 80 years or more with acute or convalescent COVID-19.

The chain couples TRBV11-3 to TRBJ1-3; a possible D gene is TRBD1 (5 bases). Trimming left V 4 bases short and J 0 bases short, with 10 bases between. This CDR3 contains 15 residues. The V gene's germline CDR1 is SGHNT and CDR2 YENEEA. The CDR3, as DNA: TGTGCCAGCAGCTCGGGACTTCTCTCTGGAAACACCATATATTTT. Amino acids: CASSSGLLSGNTIYF.

V and J are TRBV9 and TRBJ2-3, with D perhaps TRBD1 (5 bases). Germline CDR1 and CDR2: SGDLS and YYNGEE. The CDR3 is 16 amino acids. V shed 4 bases and J shed 3 bases, with 18 bases lying between them. CDR3 sequence (DNA): TGTGCCAGCAGCCTTAGTATGGGCAGGGTAACAGATACGCAGTATTTT. Residues: CASSLSMGRVTDTQYF. The full variable domain, in which reference TRBV9 and TRBJ2-3 provide the parts outside the CDR3, is DSGVTQTPKHLITATGQRVTLRCSPRSGDLSVYWYQQSLDQGLQFLIQYYNGEERAKGNILERFSAQQFPDLHSELNLSSLELGDSALYFCASSLSMGRVTDTQYFGPGTRLTVL.